Presented here are 5 T cell receptor beta chains from one specimen sequenced in a study of shared clonotypes between healthy human individuals. Naive CD8 cells lacked CD45RO and underwent positive selection for CCR7, leaving out terminally differentiated effector memory CD45RA+ cells. Only in-frame clones appear in the TCRdb table, and some are missing; sequencing was by immunoSEQ multiplex PCR. The profile shows 2 million or so clones, about 94% of them singletons. The sequencing sample was made of naive CD8+ T cells sorted from blood. These receptors originate from a man younger than 35 in good health.

V and J are TRBV6-1 and TRBJ2-7; a possible D gene is TRBD1 (8 bases). The CDR3 length is 14 residues. V was trimmed by 4 bases and J by 7 bases, leaving 17 bases between them. Looked up from germline, CDR1 is MNHNS and CDR2 is SASEGT. CDR3 coding DNA: TGTGCCAGCAGTGGGAGACAGGGGAGGGAGGAGCAGTACTTC. It encodes CASSGRQGREEQYF.

The chain combines TRBV11-2 with TRBJ2-2; 12 bases map to TRBD2. Germline CDR1 reads SGHAT; CDR2 reads FQNNGV. Unmatched junction bases numbered 5, after V lost 5 bases and J lost 4 bases. The CDR3 loop spans 16 amino acids. CDR3 DNA sequence: TGTGCCAGCAGCGCTAGCGGGGGGGCGCCCACCGGGGAGCTGTTTTTT. It yields the protein CASSASGGAPTGELFF.

The J gene is TRBJ2-7, the V gene TRBV5-1; 7 bases are a match to TRBD2. Germline V lookup: CDR1 SGHRS, CDR2 YFSETQ. The CDR3 length is 14 residues. The trim removed 4 bases at V and 5 bases at J, leaving 9 bases unmatched. The CDR3, as DNA: TGCGCCAGCAGCCCCCGGACTAGTAGCGACGAGCAGTACTTC. Amino acids: CASSPRTSSDEQYF. The full variable domain, its missing parts supplied by reference TRBV5-1 and TRBJ2-7, is KAGVTQTPRYLIKTRGQQVTLSCSPISGHRSVSWYQQTPGQGLQFLFEYFSETQRNKGNFPGRFSGRQFSNSRSEMNVSTLELGDSALYLCASSPRTSSDEQYFGPGTRLTVT.

The rearrangement links TRBV7-9 to TRBJ2-5, with 10 bases fitting TRBD2. Trimming removed 2 bases from V and 5 bases from J; junction bases left unmatched: 14. The CDR3 extends over 18 amino acids. Per germline, CDR1 SEHNR and CDR2 FQNEAQ (reference sequence). As DNA, the CDR3 is TGTGCCAGCAGCTTACCTAGTTACCTAGCGGGGGATGGGGAGACCCAGTACTTC. It codes for CASSLPSYLAGDGETQYF.

The chain uses TRBV7-3 and TRBJ1-2; 9 bases line up with TRBD1. Germline V gene sequence: CDR1 SGHTA, CDR2 FQGTGA. The V and J ends lost 4 bases and 2 bases, in that order; junction bases with no gene match: 5. The CDR3 length is 15 residues. This chain's CDR3 is CASSSPGTGNYGYTF. The CDR3 DNA is TGTGCCAGCAGCTCCCCCGGGACAGGGAACTATGGCTACACCTTC.